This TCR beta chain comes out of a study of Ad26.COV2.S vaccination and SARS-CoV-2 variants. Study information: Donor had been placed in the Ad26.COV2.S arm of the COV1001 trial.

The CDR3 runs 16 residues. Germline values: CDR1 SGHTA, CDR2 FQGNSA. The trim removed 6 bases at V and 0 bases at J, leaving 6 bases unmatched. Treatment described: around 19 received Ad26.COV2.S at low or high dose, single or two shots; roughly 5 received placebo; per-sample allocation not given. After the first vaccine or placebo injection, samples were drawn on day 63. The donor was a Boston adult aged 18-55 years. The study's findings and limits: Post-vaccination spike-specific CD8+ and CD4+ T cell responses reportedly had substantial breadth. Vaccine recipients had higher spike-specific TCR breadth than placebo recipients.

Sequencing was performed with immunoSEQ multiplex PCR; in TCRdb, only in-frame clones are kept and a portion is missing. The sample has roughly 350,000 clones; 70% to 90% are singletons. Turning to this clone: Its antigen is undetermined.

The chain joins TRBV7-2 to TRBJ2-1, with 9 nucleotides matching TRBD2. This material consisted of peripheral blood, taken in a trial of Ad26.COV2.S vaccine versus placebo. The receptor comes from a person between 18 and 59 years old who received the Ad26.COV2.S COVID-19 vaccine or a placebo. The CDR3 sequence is CASRRTSEDSYNEQFF. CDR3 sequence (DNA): TGTGCCAGCAGGCGGACTAGCGAGGACTCCTACAATGAGCAGTTCTTC.